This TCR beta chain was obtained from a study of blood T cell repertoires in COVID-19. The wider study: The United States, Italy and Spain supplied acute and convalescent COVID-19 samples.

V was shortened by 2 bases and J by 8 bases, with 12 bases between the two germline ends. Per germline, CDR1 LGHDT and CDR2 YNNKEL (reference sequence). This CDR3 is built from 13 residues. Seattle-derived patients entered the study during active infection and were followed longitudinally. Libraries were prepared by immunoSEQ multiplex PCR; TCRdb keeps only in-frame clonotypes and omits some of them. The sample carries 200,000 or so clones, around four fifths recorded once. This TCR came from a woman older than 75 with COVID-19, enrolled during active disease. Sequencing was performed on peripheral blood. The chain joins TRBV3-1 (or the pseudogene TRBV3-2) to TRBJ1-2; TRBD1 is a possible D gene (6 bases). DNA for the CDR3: TGTGCCAGCAGCCAAATGACAGGTTCCGGCTACACCTTC. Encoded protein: CASSQMTGSGYTF.